This TCR beta chain was identified during a study of vaccination effects on CD4 cells after COVID-19. Overall study: The post-vaccine samples were taken, at the median, 72 days after the second dose. Study-level points and caveats: The study dataset contains few convalescent patients and includes no early post-infection timepoints.

Germline-derived CDR1 and CDR2 are SEHNR and FQNEAQ (reference sequence). The length of the CDR3 is 17 residues. V dropped 2 bases and J dropped 6; count of bases not matched to a gene: 9. As for this clone: What it recognizes is unknown.

Profiling relied on immunoSEQ multiplex PCR, and the TCRdb table lists in-frame clones only, not all of them. The sample comprises tens of thousands of clones, roughly four fifths of which are singletons, and 13% to 15% rests with the top ten. Sequencing followed a ViraFEST assay step that expanded antigen-specific CD4+ T cells with viral peptide pools. CD4+ T cell isolation took place after 10 days of culture. Each participant was administered two doses of either the BNT162b2 or the mRNA-1273 vaccine. Vaccinated participants had no history of SARS-CoV-2 infection and tested negative for nucleocapsid antibodies. Half the medium was swapped for IL-2 medium on days 3 and 7.

This clonotype originated in a human donor who received a COVID-19 vaccine. The chain couples TRBV7-9 to TRBJ2-2; the match to TRBD2 covers 10 bases. Sample: CD4+ T cells from PBMCs cultured with HCoV-229E spike peptides, taken after COVID-19 vaccination. The CDR3: CASSLHALAGAPGELFF. The CDR3 DNA reads TGTGCCAGCAGCTTACATGCGCTAGCGGGAGCTCCCGGGGAGCTGTTTTTT.